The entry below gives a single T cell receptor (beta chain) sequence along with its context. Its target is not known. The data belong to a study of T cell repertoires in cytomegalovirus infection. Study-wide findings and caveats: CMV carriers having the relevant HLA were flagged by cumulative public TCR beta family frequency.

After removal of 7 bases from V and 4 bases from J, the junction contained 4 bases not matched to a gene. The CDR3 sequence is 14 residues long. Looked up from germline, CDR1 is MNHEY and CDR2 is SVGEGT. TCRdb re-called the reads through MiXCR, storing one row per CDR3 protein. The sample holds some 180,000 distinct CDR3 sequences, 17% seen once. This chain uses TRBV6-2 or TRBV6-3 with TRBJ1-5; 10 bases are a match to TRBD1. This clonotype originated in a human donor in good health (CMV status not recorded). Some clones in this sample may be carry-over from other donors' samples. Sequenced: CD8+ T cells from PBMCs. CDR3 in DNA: TGTGCCAGCAAATTGGGACAGGGGAATCAGCCCCAGCATTTT. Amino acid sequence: CASKLGQGNQPQHF.